This note documents a single T cell receptor (beta chain) sequence. Per the original methods: Amplification of reference gene primers was used by the study to estimate nucleated cell counts. Some clones are missing from TCRdb's copy, which holds only in-frame ones; the method was immunoSEQ multiplex PCR. V, J and clone size are taken as reported in that table, and D and trimming were inferred from the DNA itself. The sample includes about 200,000 clones, 80% of them seen just once. This CDR3 comprises 12 residues. Deletions cut 7 bases from V and 8 bases from J, with 14 bases between. The record originates from a study of blood T cell repertoires in COVID-19. Looking at the study overall: The United States, Italy and Spain provided the acute and convalescent COVID-19 samples. T cells, B-cell-depleted T cells, or PBMCs supplied cDNA or gDNA.

The sample comprised peripheral blood. V usage is TRBV12-3 or TRBV12-4 and J usage is TRBJ1-2, with no clear D. The clonotype comes from a human donor in a cohort sampled during active COVID-19. The CDR3 loop reads CASTLLGEGYTF. The CDR3 DNA is TGTGCCAGCACCCTTCTTGGGGAGGGCTACACCTTC.